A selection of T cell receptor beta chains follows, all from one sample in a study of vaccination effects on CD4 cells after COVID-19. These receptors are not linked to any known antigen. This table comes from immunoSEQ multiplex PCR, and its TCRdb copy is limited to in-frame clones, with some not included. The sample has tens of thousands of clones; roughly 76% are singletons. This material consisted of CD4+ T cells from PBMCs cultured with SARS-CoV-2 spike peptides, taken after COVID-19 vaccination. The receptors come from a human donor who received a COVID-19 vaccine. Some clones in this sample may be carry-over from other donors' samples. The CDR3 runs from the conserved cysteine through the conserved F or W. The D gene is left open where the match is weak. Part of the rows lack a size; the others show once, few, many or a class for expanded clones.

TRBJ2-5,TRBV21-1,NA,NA,TGTGCCAGCATCTCGTCCAGGACTTCCGAAGTGCAAGAGACCCAGTACTTC,CASISSRTSEVQETQYF
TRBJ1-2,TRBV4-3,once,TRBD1,TGCGCCAGCAGCCGAGTACCGGGACAGGGGATCTATGGCTACACCTTC,CASSRVPGQGIYGYTF
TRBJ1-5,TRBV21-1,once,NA,TGTGCCAGCGCCGGACAGACTTATCAGCCCCAGCATTTT,CASAGQTYQPQHF
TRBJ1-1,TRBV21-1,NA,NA,TGTGCCAACCCGCTGGGCACTGAAGCTTTCTTT,CANPLGTEAFF
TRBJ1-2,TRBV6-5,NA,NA,TGTGCCAGCAGCCGACACAGGGACTATGGCTACACCTTC,CASSRHRDYGYTF
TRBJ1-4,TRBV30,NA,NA,TGTGCCTGGAGTGACGACCCCTACGGGGAAAAACTGTTTTTT,CAWSDDPYGEKLFF
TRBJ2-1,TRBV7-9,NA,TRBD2,TGTGCCAGCAGCCCTAGCCGACTAGCGGGGACCTACAATGAGCAGTTCTTC,CASSPSRLAGTYNEQFF
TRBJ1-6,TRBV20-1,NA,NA,TGCAGTGCTAGCCCTTTACAATCCAAGCGCTTT,CSASPLQSKRF
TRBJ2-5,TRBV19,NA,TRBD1,TGTGCCAGTAGTATGTCAGGGGGCCCTCTCGAGACCCAGTACTTC,CASSMSGGPLETQYF
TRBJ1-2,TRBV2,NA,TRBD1,TGTGCCAGCAGTGAAGCCCGGGACAGCTATGGCTACACCTTC,CASSEARDSYGYTF
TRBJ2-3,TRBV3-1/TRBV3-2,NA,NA,TGTGCCAGCAGCCAAGATCCGGGCACAGATACGCAGTATTTT,CASSQDPGTDTQYF
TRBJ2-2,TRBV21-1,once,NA,TGTGCCAGCAGCAGCCGGACTAGCGGGACTTCGAACACCGGGGAGCTGTTTTTT,CASSSRTSGTSNTGELFF
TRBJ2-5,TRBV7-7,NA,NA,TGTGCCAGCAGCCAACTCCCACAAGAGACCCAGTACTTC,CASSQLPQETQYF
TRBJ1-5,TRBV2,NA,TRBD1,TGTGCCAGCTCCGGGACAGGAGTCAATCAGCCCCAGCATTTT,CASSGTGVNQPQHF
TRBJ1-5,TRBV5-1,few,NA,TGCGCCAGCAGCGGTACAGCGCCCCAGCATTTT,CASSGTAPQHF
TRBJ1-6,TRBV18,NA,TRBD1,TGTGCCAGCTCACCACCGGGACAGCTCTCCTATAATTCACCCCTCCACTTT,CASSPPGQLSYNSPLHF
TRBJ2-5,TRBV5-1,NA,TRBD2,TGCGCCAGCACAAGCCAGCGGGGGACGGAGACCCAGTACTTC,CASTSQRGTETQYF
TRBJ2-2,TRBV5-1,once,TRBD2,TGCGCCAGCAGCTACGAAACTAGCGGGGGAACCGGGGAGCTGTTTTTT,CASSYETSGGTGELFF
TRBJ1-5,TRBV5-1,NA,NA,TGCGCCAGCAGCTTGTTCCGGGGGAGCAATCAGCCCCAGCATTTT,CASSLFRGSNQPQHF
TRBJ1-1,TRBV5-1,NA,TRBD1,TGCGCCAGCAGTCAATCCCCCGGGACAGGGGCTGGGGCTTTCTTT,CASSQSPGTGAGAFF
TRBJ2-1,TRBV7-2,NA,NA,TGTGCCAGCAGCCCCCAACGGGGCAATGAGCAGTTCTTC,CASSPQRGNEQFF
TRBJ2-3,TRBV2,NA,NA,TGTGCCACCGGGGCGTGGGCTAGCACAGATACGCAGTATTTT,CATGAWASTDTQYF
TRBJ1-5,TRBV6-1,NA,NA,TGTGCCAGCAGGGGAGAGTGGCAGAGCAATCAGCCCCAGCATTTT,CASRGEWQSNQPQHF
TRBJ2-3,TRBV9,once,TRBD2,TGTGCCAGCAGCGTAGGGCTAGCGGGGCGGGGTAGCACAGATACGCAGTATTTT,CASSVGLAGRGSTDTQYF
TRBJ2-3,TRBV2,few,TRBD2,TGTGCCAGCAGTGGGCGGGGGGGGAGCACAGATACGCAGTATTTT,CASSGRGGSTDTQYF
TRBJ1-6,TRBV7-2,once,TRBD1,TGTGCCAGCAGCCCCAGGGGGGATTATAATTCACCCCTCCACTTT,CASSPRGDYNSPLHF
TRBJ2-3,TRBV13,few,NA,TGTGCCAGCAGCTTTGTGACGCTTATTACAGATACGCAGTATTTT,CASSFVTLITDTQYF
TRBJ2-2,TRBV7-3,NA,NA,TGTGCCAGCAGCCCTCGACTAACCACCGGGGAGCTGTTTTTT,CASSPRLTTGELFF
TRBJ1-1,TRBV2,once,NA,TGTGCCAGCAGATGGTCCACTGAAGCTTTCTTT,CASRWSTEAFF
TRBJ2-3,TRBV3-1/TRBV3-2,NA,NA,TGTGCCAGCAGCCTGTCCGCGGCCTTCACAGATACGCAGTATTTT,CASSLSAAFTDTQYF
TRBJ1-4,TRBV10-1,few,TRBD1,TGCGCCAGCAAGCCCGGGACAGGGAGACCGCGTAGCAGAACTAATGAAAAACTGTTTTTT,CASKPGTGRPRSRTNEKLFF
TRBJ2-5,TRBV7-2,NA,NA,TGTGCCAGCAGCTCAGGGTTCGAGAAGACCCAGTACTTC,CASSSGFEKTQYF
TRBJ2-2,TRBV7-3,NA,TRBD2,TGTGCCAGCAGCCCGGGGGGAGGGCTGAACACCGGGGAGCTGTTTTTT,CASSPGGGLNTGELFF
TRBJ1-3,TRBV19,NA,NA,TGTGCCAGTAGTGCCGGATCCCGAAGCTCTGGAAACACCATATATTTT,CASSAGSRSSGNTIYF
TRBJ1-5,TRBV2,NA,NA,TGTGCCAGCAGTGAAGCGGGGAGCAATCAGCCCCAGCATTTT,CASSEAGSNQPQHF
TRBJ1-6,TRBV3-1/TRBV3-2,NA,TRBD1,TGTGCCAGCAGCCGGGACAGAGATTCACCCCTCCACTTT,CASSRDRDSPLHF
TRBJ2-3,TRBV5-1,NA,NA,TGCGCCAGCAGCTTAATTCCGGGCCCCATGGCAGATACGCAGTATTTT,CASSLIPGPMADTQYF
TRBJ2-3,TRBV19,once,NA,TGTGCCAGTAGTATGAGGGCTGGACCCCCAGATACGCAGTATTTT,CASSMRAGPPDTQYF
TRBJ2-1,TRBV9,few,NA,TGTGCCAGCAGCGTAGCGGCTAACTCCTACAATGAGCAGTTCTTC,CASSVAANSYNEQFF
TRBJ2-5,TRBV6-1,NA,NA,TGTGCCAGCAGTGATGCCAGGGCGGGTGGGGAAGCCTTGGAGACCCAGTACTTC,CASSDARAGGEALETQYF
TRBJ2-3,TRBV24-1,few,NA,TGTGCCACCAGTGGAATTAGCACAGATACGCAGTATTTT,CATSGISTDTQYF
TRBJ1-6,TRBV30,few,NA,TGTGCCACCACCTGGGGCAATAATTCACCCCTCCACTTT,CATTWGNNSPLHF
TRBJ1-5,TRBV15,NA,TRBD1,TGTGCCACCAGCAGGCCCGGACAGGGAAGCAATCAGCCCCAGCATTTT,CATSRPGQGSNQPQHF
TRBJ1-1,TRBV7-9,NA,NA,TGTGCCAGCAGCTTAGCGATGGAGGTAGCTGAAGCTTTCTTT,CASSLAMEVAEAFF